Listed below are T cell receptor beta chains from one sample, sequenced in a study of blood T cell repertoires in COVID-19. Only in-frame clones appear in the TCRdb table, and some are missing; sequencing was by immunoSEQ multiplex PCR. This table holds 25,000 or so clones, around 89% found once. Sequenced material: peripheral blood. The source is a man in his 70s with acute or convalescent COVID-19. Both conserved end residues are part of each CDR3. D genes are given only for firm matches. The listing skips clone size in some rows; elsewhere it reads once, few, many or a size class.

clone size: .
J gene: TRBJ1-4
D gene: TRBD1
V gene: TRBV5-1
CDR3 protein: CASSLGQGNNEKLFF
CDR3 DNA: TGCGCCAGCAGCTTGGGACAGGGAAACAATGAAAAACTGTTTTTT

clone size: .
J gene: TRBJ2-3
D gene: .
V gene: TRBV9
CDR3 protein: CASSVVEDTQYF
CDR3 DNA: TGTGCCAGCAGCGTAGTAGAGGATACGCAGTATTTT

clone size: .
J gene: TRBJ2-7
D gene: TRBD1
V gene: TRBV19
CDR3 protein: CASSPGQAYEQYF
CDR3 DNA: TGTGCCAGTAGTCCGGGACAGGCTTACGAGCAGTACTTC

clone size: few
J gene: TRBJ1-2
D gene: .
V gene: TRBV6-4
CDR3 protein: CASSDTAGGPRNNYGYTF
CDR3 DNA: TGTGCCAGCAGTGACACGGCGGGGGGGCCGCGGAACAACTATGGCTACACCTTC

clone size: .
J gene: TRBJ2-1
D gene: TRBD2
V gene: TRBV9
CDR3 protein: CASSNPGLAGDEQFF
CDR3 DNA: TGTGCCAGCAGCAACCCGGGACTAGCGGGAGATGAGCAGTTCTTC

clone size: .
J gene: TRBJ2-7
D gene: TRBD2
V gene: TRBV3-1/TRBV3-2
CDR3 protein: CASSQGSGRARSYEQYF
CDR3 DNA: TGTGCCAGCAGCCAAGGTAGCGGGAGGGCCCGGTCCTACGAGCAGTACTTC

clone size: .
J gene: TRBJ1-6
D gene: .
V gene: TRBV27
CDR3 protein: CASRSLNSPLHF
CDR3 DNA: TGTGCCAGCAGGTCCCTGAATTCACCCCTCCACTTT

clone size: once
J gene: TRBJ2-6
D gene: .
V gene: TRBV7-2
CDR3 protein: CASKTQGGGANVLTF
CDR3 DNA: TGTGCCAGCAAAACACAGGGTGGTGGGGCCAACGTCCTGACTTTC

clone size: .
J gene: TRBJ1-4
D gene: TRBD1
V gene: TRBV7-2
CDR3 protein: CASSLAGQGAGANEKLFF
CDR3 DNA: TGTGCCAGCAGCTTAGCAGGACAGGGGGCCGGAGCTAATGAAAAACTGTTTTTT

clone size: .
J gene: TRBJ2-1
D gene: TRBD2
V gene: TRBV5-4
CDR3 protein: CASSLGRTSAYNEQFF
CDR3 DNA: TGTGCCAGCAGCTTGGGGCGGACTAGCGCCTACAATGAGCAGTTCTTC

clone size: .
J gene: TRBJ2-1
D gene: TRBD2
V gene: TRBV18
CDR3 protein: CASSSRVTSGSFYNEQFF
CDR3 DNA: TGTGCCAGCTCATCTAGGGTGACTAGCGGGAGTTTCTACAATGAGCAGTTCTTC

clone size: .
J gene: TRBJ2-3
D gene: .
V gene: TRBV5-1
CDR3 protein: CASSSLVTSTDTQYF
CDR3 DNA: TGCGCCAGCAGCTCACTAGTGACTAGCACAGATACGCAGTATTTT

clone size: .
J gene: TRBJ2-5
D gene: TRBD1
V gene: TRBV7-3
CDR3 protein: CASSLSRTGSLETQYF
CDR3 DNA: TGTGCCAGCAGCTTATCACGGACAGGGTCTTTGGAGACCCAGTACTTC

clone size: .
J gene: TRBJ2-5
D gene: .
V gene: TRBV9
CDR3 protein: CASSVLPRQETQYF
CDR3 DNA: TGTGCCAGCAGCGTGCTTCCCAGACAAGAGACCCAGTACTTC

clone size: .
J gene: TRBJ2-3
D gene: .
V gene: TRBV7-8
CDR3 protein: CASSSRPGDTDTQYF
CDR3 DNA: TGTGCCAGCAGCTCCCGGCCGGGGGACACAGATACGCAGTATTTT

clone size: .
J gene: TRBJ2-1
D gene: .
V gene: TRBV25-1
CDR3 protein: CASSEYSGEVEQFF
CDR3 DNA: TGTGCCAGCAGTGAATATTCGGGGGAGGTTGAGCAGTTCTTC

clone size: .
J gene: TRBJ2-7
D gene: .
V gene: TRBV5-1
CDR3 protein: CASTNTRAGPYEQYF
CDR3 DNA: TGCGCCAGCACCAACACGCGGGCCGGTCCCTACGAGCAGTACTTC

clone size: .
J gene: TRBJ1-5
D gene: .
V gene: TRBV19
CDR3 protein: CASSIRAVYNQPQHF
CDR3 DNA: TGTGCCAGTAGTATCAGGGCAGTCTACAATCAGCCCCAGCATTTT

clone size: .
J gene: TRBJ1-4
D gene: .
V gene: TRBV5-6
CDR3 protein: CASSLGQGGEKLFF
CDR3 DNA: TGTGCCAGCAGCTTGGGGCAGGGTGGCGAAAAACTGTTTTTT

clone size: few
J gene: TRBJ2-3
D gene: TRBD2
V gene: TRBV3-1/TRBV3-2
CDR3 protein: CASSQGWGGDTQYF
CDR3 DNA: TGTGCCAGCAGCCAGGGATGGGGGGGTGATACGCAGTATTTT

clone size: .
J gene: TRBJ2-5
D gene: .
V gene: TRBV5-1
CDR3 protein: CASTPYPQQETQYF
CDR3 DNA: TGCGCCAGCACCCCCTACCCCCAACAAGAGACCCAGTACTTC

clone size: .
J gene: TRBJ2-5
D gene: TRBD1
V gene: TRBV10-3
CDR3 protein: CAISPGTGPQETQYF
CDR3 DNA: TGTGCCATCAGCCCCGGGACAGGGCCACAAGAGACCCAGTACTTC

clone size: .
J gene: TRBJ1-2
D gene: .
V gene: TRBV6-5
CDR3 protein: CASRPPGDLNYGYTF
CDR3 DNA: TGTGCCAGCAGACCTCCCGGAGACCTAAACTATGGCTACACCTTC

clone size: .
J gene: TRBJ1-1
D gene: TRBD1
V gene: TRBV28
CDR3 protein: CASSLAGTGVSTEAFF
CDR3 DNA: TGTGCCAGCAGTTTAGCCGGGACAGGGGTCTCCACTGAAGCTTTCTTT

clone size: .
J gene: TRBJ2-7
D gene: TRBD2
V gene: TRBV18
CDR3 protein: CASSHRGGYEQYF
CDR3 DNA: TGTGCCAGCTCGCACCGGGGGGGCTACGAGCAGTACTTC

clone size: .
J gene: TRBJ2-7
D gene: .
V gene: TRBV5-4
CDR3 protein: CASSLGANWDEQYF
CDR3 DNA: TGTGCCAGCAGCTTAGGGGCCAACTGGGACGAGCAGTACTTC

clone size: .
J gene: TRBJ1-1
D gene: TRBD1
V gene: TRBV6-6
CDR3 protein: CASTGTGGTEAFF
CDR3 DNA: TGTGCCAGCACGGGGACAGGGGGCACTGAAGCTTTCTTT

clone size: .
J gene: TRBJ2-7
D gene: .
V gene: TRBV29-1
CDR3 protein: CSVVGQAYEQYF
CDR3 DNA: TGCAGCGTTGTAGGCCAGGCCTACGAGCAGTACTTC

clone size: .
J gene: TRBJ1-2
D gene: TRBD1
V gene: TRBV18
CDR3 protein: CASSPQGDNYGYTF
CDR3 DNA: TGTGCCAGCTCGCCACAGGGGGATAACTATGGCTACACCTTC

clone size: .
J gene: TRBJ2-5
D gene: .
V gene: TRBV9
CDR3 protein: CASSVGPTGPQETQYF
CDR3 DNA: TGTGCCAGCAGCGTAGGGCCGACAGGACCCCAAGAGACCCAGTACTTC

clone size: .
J gene: TRBJ2-7
D gene: TRBD2
V gene: TRBV15
CDR3 protein: CATSGGRSAYEQYF
CDR3 DNA: TGTGCCACCAGCGGCGGGAGGAGCGCCTACGAGCAGTACTTC

clone size: .
J gene: TRBJ1-6
D gene: .
V gene: TRBV5-5
CDR3 protein: CASSLDGDYNSPLHF
CDR3 DNA: TGTGCCAGCAGCTTGGACGGGGACTATAATTCACCCCTCCACTTT

clone size: .
J gene: TRBJ2-5
D gene: TRBD1
V gene: TRBV2
CDR3 protein: CASERGPADSPSPETQYF
CDR3 DNA: TGTGCCAGCGAAAGGGGGCCGGCTGACTCCCCGTCCCCAGAGACCCAGTACTTC

clone size: once
J gene: TRBJ2-2
D gene: TRBD2
V gene: TRBV28
CDR3 protein: CASSMGGGLAGGAGELFF
CDR3 DNA: TGTGCCAGCAGCATGGGGGGGGGACTAGCGGGAGGAGCCGGGGAGCTGTTTTTT

clone size: .
J gene: TRBJ2-5
D gene: TRBD1
V gene: TRBV2
CDR3 protein: CASKLDRWGQETQYF
CDR3 DNA: TGTGCCAGCAAGCTGGACAGGTGGGGTCAAGAGACCCAGTACTTC

clone size: .
J gene: TRBJ2-7
D gene: TRBD2
V gene: TRBV10-2
CDR3 protein: CASRTGTSGPSYEQYF
CDR3 DNA: TGCGCCAGCAGGACCGGGACTAGCGGGCCTTCCTACGAGCAGTACTTC

clone size: .
J gene: TRBJ2-1
D gene: TRBD2
V gene: TRBV2
CDR3 protein: CASSDSLAGNEQFF
CDR3 DNA: TGTGCCAGCAGTGATAGCCTAGCGGGAAATGAGCAGTTCTTC

clone size: .
J gene: TRBJ2-3
D gene: TRBD2
V gene: TRBV28
CDR3 protein: CASSFNREGGTDTQYF
CDR3 DNA: TGTGCCAGCAGTTTTAATCGGGAGGGTGGCACAGATACGCAGTATTTT

clone size: few
J gene: TRBJ2-1
D gene: .
V gene: TRBV28
CDR3 protein: CASRRQSSYNEQFF
CDR3 DNA: TGTGCCAGCAGGAGGCAAAGCTCCTACAATGAGCAGTTCTTC

clone size: .
J gene: TRBJ2-3
D gene: .
V gene: TRBV12-5
CDR3 protein: CASGLVVGEGLADTQYF
CDR3 DNA: TGTGCTAGTGGTTTGGTTGTAGGCGAGGGATTGGCAGATACGCAGTATTTT

clone size: .
J gene: TRBJ1-6
D gene: .
V gene: TRBV3-1/TRBV3-2
CDR3 protein: CASSRTYWDSPLHF
CDR3 DNA: TGTGCCAGCAGCCGGACTTATTGGGATTCACCCCTCCACTTT

clone size: .
J gene: TRBJ1-6
D gene: TRBD1
V gene: TRBV6-5
CDR3 protein: CASNGQALTPLHF
CDR3 DNA: TGTGCCAGCAATGGACAGGCGCTAACACCCCTCCACTTT

clone size: .
J gene: TRBJ1-5
D gene: .
V gene: TRBV19
CDR3 protein: CASSMIQGPQHF
CDR3 DNA: TGTGCCAGTAGTATGATTCAGGGACCCCAGCATTTT

clone size: .
J gene: TRBJ2-3
D gene: TRBD2
V gene: TRBV9
CDR3 protein: CASTRSSGGYADTQYF
CDR3 DNA: TGTGCCAGCACCCGTTCCTCGGGGGGATACGCAGATACGCAGTATTTT

clone size: .
J gene: TRBJ1-1
D gene: .
V gene: TRBV6-6
CDR3 protein: CASSGPNTEAFF
CDR3 DNA: TGTGCCAGCAGTGGGCCGAACACTGAAGCTTTCTTT

clone size: once
J gene: TRBJ2-7
D gene: .
V gene: TRBV6-5
CDR3 protein: CASGQGTYEQYF
CDR3 DNA: TGTGCCAGCGGGCAGGGGACCTACGAGCAGTACTTC

clone size: .
J gene: TRBJ2-5
D gene: TRBD1
V gene: TRBV19
CDR3 protein: CASSSSRGKETQYF
CDR3 DNA: TGTGCCAGTAGTAGCAGCAGGGGGAAAGAGACCCAGTACTTC

clone size: .
J gene: TRBJ2-1
D gene: TRBD1
V gene: TRBV6-5
CDR3 protein: CASRRQGDDEQFF
CDR3 DNA: TGTGCCAGCAGAAGACAGGGGGACGATGAGCAGTTCTTC

clone size: .
J gene: TRBJ1-5
D gene: .
V gene: TRBV10-3
CDR3 protein: CAISDTGMGNQPQHF
CDR3 DNA: TGTGCCATCAGTGACACAGGGATGGGCAATCAGCCCCAGCATTTT

clone size: .
J gene: TRBJ2-3
D gene: .
V gene: TRBV5-8
CDR3 protein: CASSFQGTDTQYF
CDR3 DNA: TGTGCCAGCAGCTTCCAGGGGACAGATACGCAGTATTTT

clone size: .
J gene: TRBJ2-3
D gene: .
V gene: TRBV18
CDR3 protein: CASSDRNTDTQYF
CDR3 DNA: TGTGCCAGCTCAGACAGAAACACAGATACGCAGTATTTT

clone size: .
J gene: TRBJ2-1
D gene: TRBD2
V gene: TRBV7-2
CDR3 protein: CASSPLAASSYNEQFF
CDR3 DNA: TGTGCCAGCAGCCCTCTAGCGGCGTCCTCCTACAATGAGCAGTTCTTC

clone size: .
J gene: TRBJ2-5
D gene: .
V gene: TRBV4-3
CDR3 protein: CASSQDPGETQYF
CDR3 DNA: TGCGCCAGCAGCCAAGACCCAGGAGAGACCCAGTACTTC

clone size: .
J gene: TRBJ2-7
D gene: TRBD2
V gene: TRBV5-4
CDR3 protein: CASSLGTSGYEQYF
CDR3 DNA: TGTGCCAGCAGCTTGGGAACTAGCGGCTACGAGCAGTACTTC

clone size: .
J gene: TRBJ2-1
D gene: TRBD2
V gene: TRBV19
CDR3 protein: CASSTIAGLAYNEQFF
CDR3 DNA: TGTGCCAGTAGTACAATAGCGGGCCTGGCCTACAATGAGCAGTTCTTC

clone size: .
J gene: TRBJ2-1
D gene: .
V gene: TRBV6-5
CDR3 protein: CASSRGPAGYNEQFF
CDR3 DNA: TGTGCCAGCAGTCGAGGGCCAGCGGGCTACAATGAGCAGTTCTTC

clone size: .
J gene: TRBJ2-5
D gene: .
V gene: TRBV24-1
CDR3 protein: CATSGKSSGLETQYF
CDR3 DNA: TGTGCCACCAGTGGCAAAAGTTCAGGGTTAGAGACCCAGTACTTC